The source of this T cell receptor beta chain is a study of OX40 agonist ivuxolimab in advanced cancers. Study as a whole: Clinicians treated patients with ivuxolimab, an agonistic anti-OX40 (CD134) antibody. Each patient was given ivuxolimab into a vein every 2 weeks, at 0.01 to 10 mg/kg. Mean age approximately 66 years, range roughly 23 to 79; 82.7% male. Partial responses occurred in three patients (one hepatocellular carcinoma, two cutaneous melanoma).

Clones were read by immunoSEQ multiplex PCR, and TCRdb kept only the in-frame ones, dropping some. Here the sample spans 90,000 to 100,000 clones, 80% to 90% being singletons. With V trimmed by 0 bases and J by 0 bases, 5 bases remained unmatched. This CDR3 comprises 18 residues. Germline-derived CDR1 and CDR2 are LGHNA and YNFKEQ. Here the sequenced sample was CD4+ or CD8+ T cells sorted from blood, taken in a trial of the OX40 agonist ivuxolimab. This TCR derives from an adult with an advanced solid tumor such as melanoma, head and neck, liver or kidney cancer. V and J are TRBV4-2 and TRBJ2-3; 11 bases are a match to TRBD2. The CDR3 DNA follows: TGTGCCAGCAGCCAAGATCGGGTAGCGGGAGGGAGCACAGATACGCAGTATTTT. Translating gives CASSQDRVAGGSTDTQYF.